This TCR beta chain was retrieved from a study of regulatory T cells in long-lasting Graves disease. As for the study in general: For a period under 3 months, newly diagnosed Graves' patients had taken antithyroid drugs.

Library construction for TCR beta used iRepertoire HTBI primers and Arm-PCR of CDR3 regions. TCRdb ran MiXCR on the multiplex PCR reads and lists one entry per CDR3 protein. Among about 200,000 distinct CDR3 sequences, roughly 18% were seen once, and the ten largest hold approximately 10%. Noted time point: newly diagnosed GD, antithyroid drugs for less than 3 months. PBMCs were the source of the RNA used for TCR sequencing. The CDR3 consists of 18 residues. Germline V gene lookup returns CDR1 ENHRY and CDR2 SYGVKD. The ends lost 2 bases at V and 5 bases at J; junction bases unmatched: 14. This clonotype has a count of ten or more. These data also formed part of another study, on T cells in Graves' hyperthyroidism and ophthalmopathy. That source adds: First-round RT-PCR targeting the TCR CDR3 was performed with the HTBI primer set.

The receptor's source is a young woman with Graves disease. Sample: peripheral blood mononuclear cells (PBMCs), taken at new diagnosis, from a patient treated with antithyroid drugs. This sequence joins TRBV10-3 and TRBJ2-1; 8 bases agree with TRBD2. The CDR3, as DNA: TGTGCCATCAGTGAGCTCCTTGGCGGGAGGCTTTTGGACAATGAGCAGTTCTTC. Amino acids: CAISELLGGRLLDNEQFF.